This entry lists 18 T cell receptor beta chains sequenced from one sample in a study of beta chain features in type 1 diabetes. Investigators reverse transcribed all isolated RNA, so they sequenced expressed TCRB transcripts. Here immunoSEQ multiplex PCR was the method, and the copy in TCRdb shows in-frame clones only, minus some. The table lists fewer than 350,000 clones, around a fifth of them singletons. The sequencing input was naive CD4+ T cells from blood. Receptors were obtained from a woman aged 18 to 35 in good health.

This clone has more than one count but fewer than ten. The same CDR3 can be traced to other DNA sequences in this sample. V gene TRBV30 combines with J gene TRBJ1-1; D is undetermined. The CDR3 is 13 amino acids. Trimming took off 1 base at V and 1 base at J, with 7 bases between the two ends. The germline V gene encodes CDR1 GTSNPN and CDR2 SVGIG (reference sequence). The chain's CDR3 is CAWSADRNTEAFF. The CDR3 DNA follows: TGTGCCTGGAGTGCTGATAGGAACACTGAAGCTTTCTTT. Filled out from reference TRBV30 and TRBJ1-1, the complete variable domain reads SQTIHQWPATLVQPVGSPLSLECTVEGTSNPNLYWYRQAAGRGLQLLFYSVGIGQISSEVPQNLSASRPQDRQFILSSKKLLLSDSGFYLCAWSADRNTEAFFGQGTRLTVV.

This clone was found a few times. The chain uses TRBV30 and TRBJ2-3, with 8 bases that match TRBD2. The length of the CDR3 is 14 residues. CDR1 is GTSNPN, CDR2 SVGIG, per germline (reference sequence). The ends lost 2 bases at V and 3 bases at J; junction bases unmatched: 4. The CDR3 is CAWSQLAVTDTQYF. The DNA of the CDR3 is TGTGCCTGGAGTCAACTAGCGGTTACAGATACGCAGTATTTT.

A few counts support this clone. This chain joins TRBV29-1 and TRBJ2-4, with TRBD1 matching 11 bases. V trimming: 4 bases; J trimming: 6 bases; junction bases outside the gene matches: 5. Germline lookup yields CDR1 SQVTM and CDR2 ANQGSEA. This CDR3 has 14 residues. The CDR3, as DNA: TGCAGCGTTGTCGCCGGGACAGGGGGAAACATTCAGTACTTC. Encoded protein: CSVVAGTGGNIQYF.

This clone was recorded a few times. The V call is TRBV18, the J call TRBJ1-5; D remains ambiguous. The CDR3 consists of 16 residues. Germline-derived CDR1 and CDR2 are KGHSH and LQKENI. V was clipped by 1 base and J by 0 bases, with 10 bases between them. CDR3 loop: CASSPRSLNSNQPQHF. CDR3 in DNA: TGTGCCAGCTCACCACGGTCACTGAATAGCAATCAGCCCCAGCATTTT.

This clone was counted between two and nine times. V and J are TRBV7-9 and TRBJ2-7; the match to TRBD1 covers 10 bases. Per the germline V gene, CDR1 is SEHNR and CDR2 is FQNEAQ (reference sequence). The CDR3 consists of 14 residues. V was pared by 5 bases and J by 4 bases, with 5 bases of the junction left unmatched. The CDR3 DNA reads TGTGCCAGCAGCGGACAGGGGGGGCCATACGAGCAGTACTTC. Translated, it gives CASSGQGGPYEQYF.

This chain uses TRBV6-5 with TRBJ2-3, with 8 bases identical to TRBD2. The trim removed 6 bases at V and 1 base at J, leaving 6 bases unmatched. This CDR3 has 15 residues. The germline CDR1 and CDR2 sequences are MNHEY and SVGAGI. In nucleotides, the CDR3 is TGTGCCAGCAGGCCTACTAGCGGTCGCACAGATACGCAGTATTTT. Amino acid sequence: CASRPTSGRTDTQYF.

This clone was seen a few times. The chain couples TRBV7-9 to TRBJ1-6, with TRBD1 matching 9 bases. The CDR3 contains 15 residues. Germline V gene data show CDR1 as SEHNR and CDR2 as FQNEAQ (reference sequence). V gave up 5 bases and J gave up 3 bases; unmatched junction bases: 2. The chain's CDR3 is CASSQGQGYNSPLHF. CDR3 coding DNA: TGTGCCAGCAGCCAGGGACAGGGCTATAATTCACCCCTCCACTTT.

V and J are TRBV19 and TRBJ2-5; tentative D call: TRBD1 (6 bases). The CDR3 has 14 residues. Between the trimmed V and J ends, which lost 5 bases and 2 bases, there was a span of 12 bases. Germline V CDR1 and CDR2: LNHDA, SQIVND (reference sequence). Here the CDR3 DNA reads TGTGCCAGTAGTTCCGGACAGCCTCAAGAGACCCAGTACTTC. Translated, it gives CASSSGQPQETQYF.

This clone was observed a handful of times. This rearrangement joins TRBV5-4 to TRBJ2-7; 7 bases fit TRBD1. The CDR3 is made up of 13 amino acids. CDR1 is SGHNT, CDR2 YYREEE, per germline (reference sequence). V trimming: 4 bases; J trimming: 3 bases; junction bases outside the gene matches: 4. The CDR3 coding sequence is TGTGCCAGCAGCACGTGGACAGGCTACGAGCAGTACTTC. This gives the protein CASSTWTGYEQYF.

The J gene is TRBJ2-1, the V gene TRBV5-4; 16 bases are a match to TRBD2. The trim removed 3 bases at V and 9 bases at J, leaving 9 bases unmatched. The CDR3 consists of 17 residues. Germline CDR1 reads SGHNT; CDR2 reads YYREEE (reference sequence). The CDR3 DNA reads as TGTGCCAGCAGCTCGGTCCCGGGACTAGCGGGGGGGCGTGAGCAGTTCTTC. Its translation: CASSSVPGLAGGREQFF.

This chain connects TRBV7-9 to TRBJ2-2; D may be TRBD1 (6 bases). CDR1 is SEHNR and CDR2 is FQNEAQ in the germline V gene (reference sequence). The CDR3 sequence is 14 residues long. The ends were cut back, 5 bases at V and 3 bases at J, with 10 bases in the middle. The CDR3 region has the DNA TGTGCCAGCAGCCTAAGACAGGACACCGGGGAGCTGTTTTTT. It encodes CASSLRQDTGELFF.

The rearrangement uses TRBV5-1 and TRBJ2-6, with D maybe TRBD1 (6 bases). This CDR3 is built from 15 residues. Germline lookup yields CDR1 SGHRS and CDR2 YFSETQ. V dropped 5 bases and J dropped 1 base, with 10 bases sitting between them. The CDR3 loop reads CASRPTGSGANVLTF. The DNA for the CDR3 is TGCGCCAGCAGGCCCACAGGGTCTGGGGCCAACGTCCTGACTTTC.

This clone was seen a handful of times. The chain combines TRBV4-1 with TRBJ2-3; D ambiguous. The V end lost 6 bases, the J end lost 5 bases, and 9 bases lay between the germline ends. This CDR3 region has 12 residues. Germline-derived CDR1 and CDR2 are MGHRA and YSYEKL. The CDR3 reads CASSASRDTQYF. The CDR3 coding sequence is TGCGCCAGCAGTGCCTCTAGAGATACGCAGTATTTT.

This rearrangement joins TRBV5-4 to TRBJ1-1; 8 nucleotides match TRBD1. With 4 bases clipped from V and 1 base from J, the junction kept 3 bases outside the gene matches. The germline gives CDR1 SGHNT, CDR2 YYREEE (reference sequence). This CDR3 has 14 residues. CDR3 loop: CASSTGQGNTEAFF. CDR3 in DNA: TGTGCCAGCAGCACCGGACAGGGGAACACTGAAGCTTTCTTT.

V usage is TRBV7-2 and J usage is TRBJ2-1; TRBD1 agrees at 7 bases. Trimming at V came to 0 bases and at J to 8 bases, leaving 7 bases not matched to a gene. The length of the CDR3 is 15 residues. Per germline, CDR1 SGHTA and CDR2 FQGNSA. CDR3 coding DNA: TGTGCCAGCAGCTTAGCAGGGGGCCCCCCATATGAGCAGTTCTTC. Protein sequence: CASSLAGGPPYEQFF.

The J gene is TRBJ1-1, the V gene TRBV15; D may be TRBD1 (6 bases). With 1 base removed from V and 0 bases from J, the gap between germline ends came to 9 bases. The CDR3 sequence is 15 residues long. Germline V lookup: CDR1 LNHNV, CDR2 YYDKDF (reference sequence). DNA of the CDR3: TGTGCCACCAGCAGAGCTGGACAGTTGAACACTGAAGCTTTCTTT. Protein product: CATSRAGQLNTEAFF. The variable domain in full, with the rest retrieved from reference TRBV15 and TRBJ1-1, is DAMVIQNPRYQVTQFGKPVTLSCSQTLNHNVMYWYQQKSSQAPKLLFHYYDKDFNNEADTPDNFQSRRPNTSFCFLDIRSPGLGDTAMYLCATSRAGQLNTEAFFGQGTRLTVV.

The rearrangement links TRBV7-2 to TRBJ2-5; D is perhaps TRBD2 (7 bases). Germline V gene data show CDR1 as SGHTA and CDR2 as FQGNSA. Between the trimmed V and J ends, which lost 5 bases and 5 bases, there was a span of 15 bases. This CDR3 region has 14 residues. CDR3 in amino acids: CASSPQGGVETQYF. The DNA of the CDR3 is TGTGCCAGCAGCCCGCAAGGGGGGGTGGAGACCCAGTACTTC.

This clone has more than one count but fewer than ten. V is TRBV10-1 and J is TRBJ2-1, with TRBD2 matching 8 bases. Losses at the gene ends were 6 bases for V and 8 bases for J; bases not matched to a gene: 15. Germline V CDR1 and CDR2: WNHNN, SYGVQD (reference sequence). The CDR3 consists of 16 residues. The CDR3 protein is CASSPWGSGTEYEQFF. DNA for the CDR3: TGCGCCAGCAGCCCCTGGGGTAGCGGGACGGAATATGAGCAGTTCTTC.